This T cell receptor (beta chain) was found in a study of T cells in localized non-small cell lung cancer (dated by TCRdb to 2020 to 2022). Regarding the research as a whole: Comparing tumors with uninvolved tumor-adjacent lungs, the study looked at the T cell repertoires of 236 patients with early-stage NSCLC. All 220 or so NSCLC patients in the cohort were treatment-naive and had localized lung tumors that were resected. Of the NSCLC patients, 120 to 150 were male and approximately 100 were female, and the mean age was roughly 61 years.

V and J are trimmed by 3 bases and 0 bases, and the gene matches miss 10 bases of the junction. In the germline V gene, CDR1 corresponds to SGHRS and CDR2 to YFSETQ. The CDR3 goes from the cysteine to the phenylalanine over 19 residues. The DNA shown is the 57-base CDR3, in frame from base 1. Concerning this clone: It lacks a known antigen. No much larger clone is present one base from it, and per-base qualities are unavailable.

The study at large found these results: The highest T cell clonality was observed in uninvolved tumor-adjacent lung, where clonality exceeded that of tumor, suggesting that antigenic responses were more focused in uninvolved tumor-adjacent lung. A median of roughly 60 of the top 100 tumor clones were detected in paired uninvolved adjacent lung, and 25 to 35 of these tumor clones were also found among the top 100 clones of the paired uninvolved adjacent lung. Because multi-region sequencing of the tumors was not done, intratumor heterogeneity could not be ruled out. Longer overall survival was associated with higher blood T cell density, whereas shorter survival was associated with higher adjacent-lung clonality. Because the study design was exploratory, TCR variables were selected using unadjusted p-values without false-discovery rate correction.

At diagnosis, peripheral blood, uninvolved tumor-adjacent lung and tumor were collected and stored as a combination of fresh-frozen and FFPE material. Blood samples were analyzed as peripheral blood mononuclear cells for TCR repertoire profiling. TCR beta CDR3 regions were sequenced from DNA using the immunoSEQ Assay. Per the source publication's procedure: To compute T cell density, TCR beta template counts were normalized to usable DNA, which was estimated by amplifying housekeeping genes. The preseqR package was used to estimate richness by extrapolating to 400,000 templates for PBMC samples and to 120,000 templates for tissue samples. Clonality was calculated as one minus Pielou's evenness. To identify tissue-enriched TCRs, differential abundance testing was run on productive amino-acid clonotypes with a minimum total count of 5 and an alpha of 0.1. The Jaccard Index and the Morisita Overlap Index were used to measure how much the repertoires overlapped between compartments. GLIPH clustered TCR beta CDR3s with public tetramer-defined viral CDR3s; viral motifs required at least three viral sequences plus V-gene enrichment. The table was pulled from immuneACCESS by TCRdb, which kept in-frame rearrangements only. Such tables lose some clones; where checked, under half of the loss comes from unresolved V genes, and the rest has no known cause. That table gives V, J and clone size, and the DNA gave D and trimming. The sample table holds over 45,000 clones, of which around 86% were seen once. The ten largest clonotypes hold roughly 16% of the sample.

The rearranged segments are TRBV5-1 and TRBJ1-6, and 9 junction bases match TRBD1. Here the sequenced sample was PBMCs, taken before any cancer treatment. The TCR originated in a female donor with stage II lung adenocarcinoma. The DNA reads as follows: TGCGCCAGCAGCTCGGGGGACAGGGCCGGGAGCTCCTATAATTCACCCCTCCACTTT. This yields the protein CASSSGDRAGSSYNSPLHF.